This record covers a single T cell receptor beta chain. Its antigen is currently not known. Qualities for individual bases were not recorded, and no much larger clone is one base off. The cohort consisted of fewer than 700 healthy bone marrow donors. At the time of sampling, every cohort member was nominally healthy, though immune exposures that went unrecorded were likely present. The donor tested CMV seropositive and was one of the 289 seropositive cohort members. Every donor gave a peripheral blood sample, and the peripheral blood mononuclear cells from that sample were used for TCR beta sequencing. The Qiagen DNeasy Blood Extraction Kit was used to extract genomic DNA from the blood cell samples. This sample is drawn from a study of cytomegalovirus exposure and HLA in healthy donors (dated by TCRdb to 2016 to 2017). Describing the broader study: An earlier analysis of fewer than 750 of the donors reported around 280 Gb of sequence data and 117 million unique TCR beta sequences obtained from roughly 170 million T cells. Alongside the repertoire data, information on donor age, sex, ethnicity and CMV serostatus was compiled. Both class I and class II loci were covered by HLA typing, at four-digit resolution. Using immunosequencing, the study profiled T cell repertoires from 500 to 800 subjects and related those repertoires to cytomegalovirus serostatus. Roughly five DR-DQ haplotypes were handled as single units for association and clustering because linkage in the cohort was strong. A separate validation cohort of approximately 120 different subjects was used in addition to the approximately 610-subject first cohort. Every discovery cohort repertoire had been produced on one sequencing platform. The study aimed to test whether signatures of past pathogen exposure could be identified by cataloging public T cell receptors. Rather than using new phenotypic data, the later analysis identified candidate immune exposures from TCR beta sequences and from how often those sequences occurred across donors. Among the approximately 420 genotyped donors, around 81% belonged to the genetic ancestry cluster associated with self-reported Caucasian donors. To predict cytomegalovirus infection status, the study combined high-throughput TCR immunosequencing, statistical association of individual TCRs with disease status, and machine learning. Genome-wide SNP genotypes for about 55% of the roughly 670 donors were used in a later genetic analysis, which treated that subset as a discovery cohort. The number of typed donors differed by locus: about 629-630 for A, B, C, DRB1 and DQB1; 500 to 550 for DQA1; some 590 for DPA1; and around 490 for DPB1. On average, roughly 250,000 unique TCR beta nucleotide sequences were sequenced per donor among a few hundred genotyped donors of the cohort, with 15% to 20% of those sequences being non-productive. About 280 gigabases of sequencing data and approximately 93 million unique TCR sequences were included in an early release covering roughly 600 HLA-typed donors. A later analysis re-examined previously published TCR beta repertoires from roughly 650 donors and added high-resolution HLA genotyping to investigate patterns of TCR occurrence. An earlier analysis of several hundred of the donors applied high-throughput TCR beta sequencing to assess whether each TCR beta V gene segment acted as functional or pseudogenic. Overall study outcomes, separate from this receptor: According to the authors, the approach could potentially be generalized to other disease states and immunological phenotypes. Only TCR beta chains were sequenced in this cohort, and the absence of alpha or paired-chain data limited detectable features. An association between a missense DCLRE1C variant and V-gene and J-gene trimming of TCR beta chains was found in a later genetic analysis and replicated in an independent cohort. Three of the identified cytomegalovirus-associated TCR beta chains were confirmed in vitro to be specific for cytomegalovirus antigens. Because some donors lacked HLA typing at each locus, the association tests relied only on the typed subset. In a later analysis, HLA-associated TCR beta chains showed more clonal expansion and lower generation probabilities than non-associated chains that were equally common. The sequencing pipeline was judged likely to have produced a cluster of highly shared sequence variants as a technical artifact. Roughly uniform sequencing depth across donors was assumed in presence/absence analyses, although this assumption may not hold. Because counts were too low, roughly 17 rarely observed V segments, including chromosome 9 orphons, were left out of the earlier analysis of approximately 500 of the donors. In a later analysis, TCR association rates were found to vary across HLA loci, with the most associated TCRs seen for DRB1 alleles and the fewest for HLA-C alleles. CMV serostatus was the only immune exposure information available for the cohort. A further reported finding was that TCR beta sequences accurately predicted the HLA-A and HLA-B alleles for most subjects in the first cohort. Linkage disequilibrium might explain the correlated functional status among segregating V segments, but an unknown experimental factor could not be ruled out. In a later analysis, several top co-occurrence clusters were reported to appear linked to parvovirus B19, influenza, CMV and Epstein-Barr virus. Most CMV-associated TCR beta chains appeared to be HLA-restricted in a later analysis, and the HLA associations seemed to be driven largely by CMV exposure. An earlier analysis of approximately 590 of the donors showed that most TCR beta V segments appeared in productive rearrangements either about 87% or about 30% of the time, which broadly matched IMGT annotations. The study gave a list of 150 to 200 TCR beta chains associated with cytomegalovirus. Specific HLA alleles were associated with 15,000 to 20,000 TCR beta sequences at a false discovery rate of 0.05 in a later analysis. Across donors, most TCR sequences were observed very rarely, whereas some public TCRs were present in many individuals. In both the original and validation cohorts, the classifier was reported to diagnose cytomegalovirus status with high specificity and sensitivity. Compared with the roughly 600-donor mean, donors in an Asian-associated ancestry cluster had fewer N-insertions in productive TCRs, according to a later genetic analysis. When HLA alleles, especially DR and DQ, strongly co-occurred, TCR associations were difficult to assign to individual alleles.

Libraries were prepared through the immunoSEQ multiplex PCR assay. For the multiplex PCR, a mixture combining 60 forward primers for TCR Vbeta segments and 13 reverse primers for TCR Jbeta segments was used. Amplification of the CDR3 region of rearranged TCR beta genes was performed with a multiplex PCR assay on genomic DNA. On the Illumina HiSeq System, the amplified TCR beta libraries were sequenced as 87-base-pair reads. In the paper's pipeline: Across the roughly 640 repertoires, a later analysis counted some 80 million unique TCR beta chains, some 11 million of which were shared by at least two donors. Raw reads were error-corrected and collapsed into unique sequences by a nearest-neighbor algorithm in which closely related sequences were merged to remove PCR and sequencing errors. Alignment of CDR3 sequences to IMGT reference sequences was used to assign V, D and J gene segments. For a sequence to be retained, at least a six-nucleotide match to both a V gene segment and a J gene segment was required. A rearrangement was called productive if the CDR3 had no stop codons and remained in frame with V and J, and every other rearrangement was called non-productive. CDR3 was defined according to IMGT convention as the region running from the second conserved V-encoded cysteine to the conserved J-encoded phenylalanine. In an earlier analysis of 550 to 650 of the donors, sequences lacking an unambiguous match to a single V gene segment were excluded. An earlier analysis of several hundred of the donors called V segments functional above 56.7% productive rearrangements and segregating when the between-donor standard deviation exceeded 5%. A statistical classification framework was developed to diagnose cytomegalovirus status using the catalog of TCR beta chain sequences. In a later analysis, TCR nucleotide sequences were compared against IMGT/GENE-DB human TR gene sequences so that V and J genes could be assigned. In a later analysis, CDR3 sequences and most-parsimonious VDJ recombination scenarios were assigned using the TCRdist pipeline. In a later analysis, every TCR beta chain was defined by the combination of its CDR3 amino acid sequence and its V-gene family, and reads without a unique V-gene family were dropped. To address suspected cross-contamination and a sequencing artifact, a later analysis removed some 620 highly shared, low-generation-probability nucleotide sequences. In a later analysis, a clonal expansion index was calculated for each public chain from normalized within-repertoire ranks of inferred template counts. Generation probabilities in a later analysis came from a VDJ recombination model fitted to out-of-frame rearrangements, and those results were checked against IGoR. In a later analysis, hypergeometric tests were used to score TCR-TCR, TCR-HLA and TCR-CMV co-occurrence, with a repertoire-size bias correction applied to TCR pairs. False discovery rates were estimated in a later analysis by permuting HLA or CMV assignments 20 times. In a later analysis, co-occurring TCRs were grouped using DBSCAN, with TCRdist sequence similarity added in when clustering inside HLA-allele-positive subsets. Co-occurrence clustering excluded repertoires with fewer than 30,000 or more than 120,000 public chains, plus five with anomalous nucleotide sharing. Entries here come from immuneACCESS through TCRdb and include only in-frame sequences with V and J called. Some clones fail to appear in such tables; in the studies checked, an unresolved V gene covers under half of the shortfall, and the cause of the remainder is unknown. V and J calls and clone size are given by that table; D and trimming were obtained from the DNA. The sample table shows some 170,000 clones, and 81% are seen once. Jointly, the top ten make up over 4.5% of the sample.

The sequenced sample consisted of PBMCs. The sequence was collected from a woman between 18 and 30 years old in good health and CMV-seropositive.

For the CDR3, the sequence is CASSMPGTGVSNQPQHF. The DNA is as follows: TGTGCCAGCAGTATGCCCGGGACAGGTGTCAGCAATCAGCCCCAGCATTTT. The rearrangement joined TRBV21-1 to TRBJ1-5; TRBD1, the D gene given by the table, was not confirmed from the DNA. TRBV21-1 is reported as a pseudogene. Its CDR3 holds 17 amino acids, cysteine through phenylalanine. Left in the record is the CDR3 DNA by itself, 51 bases read in frame from the first base.